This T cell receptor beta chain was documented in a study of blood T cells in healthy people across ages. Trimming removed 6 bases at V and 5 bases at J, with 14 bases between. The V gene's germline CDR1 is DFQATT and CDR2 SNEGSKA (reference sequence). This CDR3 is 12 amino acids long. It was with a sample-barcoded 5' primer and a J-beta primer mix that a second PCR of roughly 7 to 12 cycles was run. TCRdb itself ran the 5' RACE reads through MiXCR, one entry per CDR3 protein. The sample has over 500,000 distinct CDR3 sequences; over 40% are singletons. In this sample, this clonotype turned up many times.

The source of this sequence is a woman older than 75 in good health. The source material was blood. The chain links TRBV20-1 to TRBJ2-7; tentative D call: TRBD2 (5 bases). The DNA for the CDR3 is TGCAGTGCAACCGACTATGGTGACGAGCAGTACTTC. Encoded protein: CSATDYGDEQYF.